A single count supports the clone carrying this T cell receptor (beta chain). The antigen is not known. This entry belongs to a study of shared clonotypes between healthy human individuals. Every one of the donors was a Caucasian adult that lived in Nashville, Tennessee. The table came from immunoSEQ multiplex PCR; TCRdb's copy has only in-frame clones and leaves some out. The repertoire includes roughly 650,000 clones, about 96% of them detected once, and about 0.057% sits in the top ten. Study-wide findings and caveats: In this cohort, only blood was sampled, and tissue repertoires likely differ.

With 7 bases clipped from V and 6 bases from J, the junction kept 7 bases outside the gene matches. Germline V CDR1 and CDR2: SGHRS, YFSETQ. The CDR3 covers 13 residues. Sequencing was carried out using naive CD4+ T cells sorted from blood. The subset is: CD45RA+ positively selected. The sequence came from a woman aged 25-40 years in good health. The V and J genes are TRBV5-1 and TRBJ2-7; 10 nucleotides agree with TRBD1. CDR3 in DNA: TGCGCCAGCGGGGGACAGGGGTCTGGCGAGCAGTACTTC. The encoded protein is CASGGQGSGEQYF.